This T cell receptor beta chain came from a study of T cell repertoires in cytomegalovirus infection. Study-wide context: Carrying CMV and the relevant HLA type showed in public TCR beta signatures.

TCRdb redid the calling of the reads with MiXCR, one entry per CDR3 protein. This table holds about 180,000 distinct CDR3 sequences, 17% found once. Notes on the study in general: In two of eight donors, the top clonotype was HLA-C-restricted CMV-specific. CMV carriers having the relevant HLA were flagged by cumulative public TCR beta family frequency.

Per germline, CDR1 MNHEY and CDR2 SVGEGT. Trimming pared 2 bases from V and 3 bases from J, leaving 13 bases between. The CDR3 runs to 15 residues. With respect to this clonotype: The antigen is not known.

Sequences were obtained from CD8+ T cells from PBMCs. The sequence was collected from a human donor in good health (CMV status not recorded). Some clones in this sample may be carry-over from other donors' samples. The chain couples TRBV6-2 or TRBV6-3 to TRBJ1-1; D gene ambiguous. DNA for the CDR3: TGTGCCAGCAGTTACGGGTATGGGGTCCACACTGAAGCTTTCTTT. Amino acid sequence: CASSYGYGVHTEAFF.